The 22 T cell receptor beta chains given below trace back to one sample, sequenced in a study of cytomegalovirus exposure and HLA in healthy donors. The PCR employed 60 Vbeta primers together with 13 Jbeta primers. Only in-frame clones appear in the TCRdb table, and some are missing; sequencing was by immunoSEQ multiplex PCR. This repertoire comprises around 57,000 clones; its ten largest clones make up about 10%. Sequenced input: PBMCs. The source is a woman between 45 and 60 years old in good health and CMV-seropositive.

The CDR3 is CASSQERQEQIEQFF. In DNA form, the CDR3 reads TGTGCCAGCAGCCAAGAAAGACAGGAGCAAATCGAGCAGTTCTTC. The rearrangement uses TRBV4-2 and TRBJ2-1; perhaps TRBD1 as D (6 bases). V lost 0 bases, J lost 10 bases, and 16 bases lay in between. CDR1 and CDR2 from the germline V gene are LGHNA and YNFKEQ. The CDR3 loop spans 15 amino acids.

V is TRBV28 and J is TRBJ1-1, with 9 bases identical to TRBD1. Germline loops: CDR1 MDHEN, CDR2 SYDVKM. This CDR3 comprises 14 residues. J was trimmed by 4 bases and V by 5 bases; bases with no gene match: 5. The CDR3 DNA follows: TGTGCCAGCAGTAGGACAGGGGCGGCCACTGAAGCTTTCTTT. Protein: CASSRTGAATEAFF.

DNA for the CDR3: TGTGCCAGCAGCTTGGGCGGGACAGGCATTAACTATGGCTACACCTTC. Translating gives CASSLGGTGINYGYTF. The chain couples TRBV5-4 to TRBJ1-2; 8 nucleotides match TRBD1. J gave up 1 base and V 0 bases, and 5 bases lay outside the gene matches. The CDR3 covers 16 residues. From germline, CDR1 is SGHNT and CDR2 YYREEE (reference sequence).

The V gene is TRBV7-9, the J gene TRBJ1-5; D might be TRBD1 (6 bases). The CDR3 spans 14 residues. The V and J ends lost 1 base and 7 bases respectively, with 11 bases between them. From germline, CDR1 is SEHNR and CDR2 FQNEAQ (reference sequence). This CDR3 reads CASSLEGVQQPQHF. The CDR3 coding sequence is TGTGCCAGCAGCTTAGAGGGGGTCCAACAGCCCCAGCATTTT.

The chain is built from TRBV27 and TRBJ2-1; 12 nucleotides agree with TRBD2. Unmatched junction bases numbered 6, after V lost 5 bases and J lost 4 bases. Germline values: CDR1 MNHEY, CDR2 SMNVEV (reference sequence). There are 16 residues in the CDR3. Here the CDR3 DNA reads TGTGCCAGCAGTCCGACTAGCGGGAGCGGATACAATGAGCAGTTCTTC. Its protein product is CASSPTSGSGYNEQFF.

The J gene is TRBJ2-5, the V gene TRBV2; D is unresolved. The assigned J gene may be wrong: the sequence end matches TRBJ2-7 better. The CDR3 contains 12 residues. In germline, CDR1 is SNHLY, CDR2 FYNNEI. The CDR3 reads CASTLTEYEQYF. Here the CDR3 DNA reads TGTGCCAGCACTTTGACTGAATACGAGCAGTACTTC.

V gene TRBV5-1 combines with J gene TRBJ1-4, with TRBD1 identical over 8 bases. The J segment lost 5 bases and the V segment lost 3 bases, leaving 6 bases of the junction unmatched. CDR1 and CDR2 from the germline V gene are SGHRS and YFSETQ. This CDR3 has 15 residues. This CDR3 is CASSSRQGSNEKLFF. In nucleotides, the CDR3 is TGCGCCAGCAGCTCTAGACAGGGGTCCAATGAAAAACTGTTTTTT.

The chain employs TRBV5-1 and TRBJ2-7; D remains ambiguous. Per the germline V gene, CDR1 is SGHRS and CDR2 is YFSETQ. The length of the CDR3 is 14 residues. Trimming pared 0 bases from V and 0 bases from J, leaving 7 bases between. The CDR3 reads CASSLVLHSYEQYF. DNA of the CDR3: TGCGCCAGCAGCTTGGTACTCCACTCCTACGAGCAGTACTTC.

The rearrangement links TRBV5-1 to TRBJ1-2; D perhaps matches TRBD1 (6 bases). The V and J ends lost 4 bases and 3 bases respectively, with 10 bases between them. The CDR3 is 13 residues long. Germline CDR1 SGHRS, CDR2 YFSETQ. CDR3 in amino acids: CASSPWTDYGYTF. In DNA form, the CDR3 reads TGCGCCAGCAGCCCGTGGACAGACTATGGCTACACCTTC. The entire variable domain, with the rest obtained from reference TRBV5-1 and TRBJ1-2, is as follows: KAGVTQTPRYLIKTRGQQVTLSCSPISGHRSVSWYQQTPGQGLQFLFEYFSETQRNKGNFPGRFSGRQFSNSRSEMNVSTLELGDSALYLCASSPWTDYGYTFGSGTRLTVV.

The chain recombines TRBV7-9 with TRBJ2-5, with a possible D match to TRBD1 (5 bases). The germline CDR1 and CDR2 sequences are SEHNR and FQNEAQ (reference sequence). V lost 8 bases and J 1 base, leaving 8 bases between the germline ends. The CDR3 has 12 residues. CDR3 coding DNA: TGTGCCAGCGGGGCCACCCAAGAGACCCAGTACTTC. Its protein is CASGATQETQYF.

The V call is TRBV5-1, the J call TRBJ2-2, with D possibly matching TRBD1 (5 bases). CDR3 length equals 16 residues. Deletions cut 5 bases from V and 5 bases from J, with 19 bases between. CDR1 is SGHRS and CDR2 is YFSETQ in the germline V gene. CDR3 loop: CASSLSHQGSTGELFF. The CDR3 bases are TGCGCCAGCAGTCTTTCCCATCAGGGTTCTACCGGGGAGCTGTTTTTT.

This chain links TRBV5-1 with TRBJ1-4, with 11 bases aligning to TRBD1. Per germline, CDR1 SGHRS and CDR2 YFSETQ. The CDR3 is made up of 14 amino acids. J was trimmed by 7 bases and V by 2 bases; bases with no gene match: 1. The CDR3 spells CASSLGTGGEKLFF. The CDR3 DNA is TGCGCCAGCAGCTTAGGGACAGGGGGTGAAAAACTGTTTTTT.

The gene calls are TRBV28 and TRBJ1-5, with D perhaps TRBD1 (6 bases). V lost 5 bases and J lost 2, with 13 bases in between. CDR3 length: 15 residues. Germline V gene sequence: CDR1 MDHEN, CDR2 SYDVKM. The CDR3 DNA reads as TGTGCCAGCAGTCCAACAGGGCTGGGCAATCAGCCCCAGCATTTT. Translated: CASSPTGLGNQPQHF.

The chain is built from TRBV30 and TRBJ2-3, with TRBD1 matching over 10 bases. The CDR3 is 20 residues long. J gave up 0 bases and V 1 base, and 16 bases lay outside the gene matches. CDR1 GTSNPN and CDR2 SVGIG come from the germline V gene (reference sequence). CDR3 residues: CAWSGVGQGVVFTSTDTQYF. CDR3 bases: TGTGCCTGGAGTGGGGTAGGACAGGGGGTCGTGTTTACTAGCACAGATACGCAGTATTTT.

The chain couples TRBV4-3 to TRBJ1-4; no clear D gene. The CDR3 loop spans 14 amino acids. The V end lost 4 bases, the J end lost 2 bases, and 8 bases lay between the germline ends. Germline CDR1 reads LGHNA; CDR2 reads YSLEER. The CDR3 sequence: CASSPLVTNEKLFF. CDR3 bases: TGCGCCAGCAGCCCCCTCGTGACTAATGAAAAACTGTTTTTT.

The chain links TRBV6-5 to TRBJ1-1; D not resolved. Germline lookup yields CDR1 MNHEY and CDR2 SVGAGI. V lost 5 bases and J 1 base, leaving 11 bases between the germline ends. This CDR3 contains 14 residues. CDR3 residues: CASSRIRGNTEAFF. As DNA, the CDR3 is TGTGCCAGCAGTAGAATACGGGGGAACACTGAAGCTTTCTTT.

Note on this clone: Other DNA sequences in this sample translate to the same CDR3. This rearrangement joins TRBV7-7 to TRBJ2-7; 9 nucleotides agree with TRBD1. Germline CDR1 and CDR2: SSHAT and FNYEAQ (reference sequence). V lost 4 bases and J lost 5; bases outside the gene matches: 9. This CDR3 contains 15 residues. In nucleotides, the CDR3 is TGTGCCAGCAGCTCGGGGACAGGGAGGTCGGACGAGCAGTACTTC. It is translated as CASSSGTGRSDEQYF.

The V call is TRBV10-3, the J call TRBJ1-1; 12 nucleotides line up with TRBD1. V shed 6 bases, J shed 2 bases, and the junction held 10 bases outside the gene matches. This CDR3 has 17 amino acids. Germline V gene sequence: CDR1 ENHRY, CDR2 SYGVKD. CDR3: CAISTGTGGFGNTEAFF. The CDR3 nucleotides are TGTGCCATCAGCACCGGGACAGGGGGCTTTGGCAACACTGAAGCTTTCTTT.

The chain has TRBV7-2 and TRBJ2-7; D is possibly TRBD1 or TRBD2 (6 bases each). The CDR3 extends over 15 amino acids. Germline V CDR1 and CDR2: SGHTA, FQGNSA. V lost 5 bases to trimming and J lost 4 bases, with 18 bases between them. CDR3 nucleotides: TGTGCCAGCAGCCTAGGGGGGCAGGGGATTTACGAGCAGTACTTC. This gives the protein CASSLGGQGIYEQYF.

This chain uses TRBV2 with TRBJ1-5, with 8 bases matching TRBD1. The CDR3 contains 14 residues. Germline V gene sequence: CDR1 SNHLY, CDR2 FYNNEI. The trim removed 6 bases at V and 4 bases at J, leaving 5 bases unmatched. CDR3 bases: TGTGCCAGCAGCCTCGACAGGGGTAATCAGCCCCAGCATTTT. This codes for CASSLDRGNQPQHF.

The DNA of the CDR3 is TGTGCCAGCAGCTTAGTGAGCGGGGCCGGTCAGCCCCAGCATTTT. Its protein is CASSLVSGAGQPQHF. This chain connects TRBV7-6 to TRBJ1-5; D might be TRBD1 (5 bases). Germline CDR1 and CDR2: SGHVS and FNYEAQ. The germline V and J ends were trimmed by 1 base and 6 bases, with 13 bases remaining between them. The CDR3 totals 15 residues.

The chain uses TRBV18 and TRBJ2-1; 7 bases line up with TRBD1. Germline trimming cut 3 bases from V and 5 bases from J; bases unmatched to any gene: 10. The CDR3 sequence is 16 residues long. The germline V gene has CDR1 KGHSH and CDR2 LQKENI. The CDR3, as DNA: TGTGCCAGCTCACCTGGGACAGCTACCCTTAACAATGAGCAGTTCTTC. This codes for CASSPGTATLNNEQFF.